Each of the 27 T cell receptor beta chains below was sequenced from the same sample in a study of cytomegalovirus exposure and HLA in healthy donors. Primers: 60 Vbeta forward and 13 Jbeta reverse. Clones were sequenced by immunoSEQ multiplex PCR, and TCRdb holds only the in-frame ones, with some missing. The table includes tens of thousands of clones, approximately 78% detected once. Sequencing was carried out using PBMCs. All receptors come from a man in his forties in good health and CMV-seronegative.

The chain recombines TRBV27 with TRBJ2-7; possibly TRBD1 for D (5 bases). Germline assignment: CDR1 MNHEY and CDR2 SMNVEV (reference sequence). The CDR3 has 15 amino acids. V gave up 8 bases and J gave up 4 bases, with 21 bases separating them. CDR3 sequence: CASSRSGRLGYEQYF. The DNA of the CDR3 is TGTGCCAGCTCTCGATCAGGGCGATTAGGATACGAGCAGTACTTC.

The V gene is TRBV7-4, the J gene TRBJ2-3; 10 nucleotides agree with TRBD1. This CDR3 is 18 amino acids long. CDR1 and CDR2 from the germline V gene are SGHVT and SQSDAQ. J was trimmed by 5 bases and V by 5 bases; bases with no gene match: 16. CDR3 coding DNA: TGTGCCAGCAGCCCCCGCCCGGGACAGGGGAGAGTGGGAGATACGCAGTATTTT. Translated, it gives CASSPRPGQGRVGDTQYF.

The V gene is TRBV7-9, the J gene TRBJ1-2, with D perhaps TRBD1 (5 bases). The CDR3 runs to 12 residues. The ends were cut back, 5 bases at V and 4 bases at J, with 8 bases in the middle. Germline V CDR1 and CDR2: SEHNR, FQNEAQ (reference sequence). As DNA, the CDR3 is TGTGCCAGCAGCATAGACAGCTATGGCTACACCTTC. It specifies CASSIDSYGYTF.

V usage is TRBV6-1 and J usage is TRBJ2-1; no clear D. V dropped 3 bases and J dropped 0 bases, with 12 bases sitting between them. This CDR3 has 16 residues. Germline V CDR1 and CDR2: MNHNS, SASEGT. CDR3 coding DNA: TGTGCCAGCAGTGATGACACCTTCAGCTCCTACAATGAGCAGTTCTTC. Residues: CASSDDTFSSYNEQFF.

This clone was found once. The V gene is TRBV27, the J gene TRBJ1-5, with TRBD1 identical over 9 bases. The CDR3 has 18 amino acids. Germline CDR1 and CDR2: MNHEY and SMNVEV (reference sequence). Trimming cost V 8 bases and J 2 bases; bases outside gene matches: 16. CDR3 in amino acids: CASARVSGTGQGNQPQHF. As DNA, the CDR3 is TGTGCCAGCGCCCGCGTTTCTGGGACAGGGCAAGGCAATCAGCCCCAGCATTTT.

V and J are TRBV19 and TRBJ2-7, with TRBD1 matching 9 bases. This CDR3 is 15 amino acids long. CDR1 LNHDA and CDR2 SQIVND come from the germline V gene (reference sequence). J gave up 4 bases and V 9 bases, and 13 bases lay outside the gene matches. The CDR3 region is CASRGSGQGRYEQYF. In nucleotides, the CDR3 is TGTGCCAGCAGGGGCAGCGGACAGGGGCGTTACGAGCAGTACTTC.

This chain connects TRBV27 to TRBJ2-1; D is perhaps TRBD2 (6 bases). The CDR3 extends over 15 amino acids. Germline assignment: CDR1 MNHEY and CDR2 SMNVEV (reference sequence). V gave up 2 bases and J gave up 8 bases, with 16 bases separating them. The CDR3 reads CASSLQGLNKDEQFF. The DNA of the CDR3 is TGTGCCAGCAGTTTACAAGGACTAAACAAGGATGAGCAGTTCTTC.

In this sample, this clone turned up once. CDR3 DNA sequence: TGTGCCAGCAGCTCCCAGGGGAACACTGAAGCTTTCTTT. It codes for CASSSQGNTEAFF. V usage is TRBV11-3 and J usage is TRBJ1-1, with D tentatively TRBD1 (5 bases). Trimming removed 4 bases at V and 1 base at J, with 7 bases between. CDR1 is SGHNT and CDR2 is YENEEA in the germline V gene. The CDR3 loop spans 13 amino acids.

The chain has TRBV5-1 and TRBJ2-7, with TRBD1 as a possible D gene (5 bases). This CDR3 region has 15 residues. CDR1 and CDR2 (germline): SGHRS, YFSETQ. V dropped 0 bases and J dropped 1 base, with 11 bases sitting between them. In DNA form, the CDR3 reads TGCGCCAGCAGCTTGGGTGCGACAGCTTCCTACGAGCAGTACTTC. Amino acid sequence: CASSLGATASYEQYF. The whole variable domain, filled in from reference TRBV5-1 and TRBJ2-7, reads KAGVTQTPRYLIKTRGQQVTLSCSPISGHRSVSWYQQTPGQGLQFLFEYFSETQRNKGNFPGRFSGRQFSNSRSEMNVSTLELGDSALYLCASSLGATASYEQYFGPGTRLTVT.

The rearrangement joins TRBV19 to TRBJ1-1; TRBD1 might be the D (6 bases). The CDR3 covers 11 residues. Germline V gene lookup returns CDR1 LNHDA and CDR2 SQIVND (reference sequence). V lost 7 bases, J lost 3 bases, and 6 bases lay in between. The CDR3 spells CASTGDTEAFF. CDR3 DNA: TGTGCCAGTACAGGGGACACTGAAGCTTTCTTT.

This rearrangement joins TRBV29-1 to TRBJ2-7, with D tentatively TRBD2 (6 bases). V lost 7 bases, J lost 5 bases, and 18 bases lay in between. Germline V gene data show CDR1 as SQVTM and CDR2 as ANQGSEA. This CDR3 comprises 13 residues. The CDR3 sequence is CSAPMGGGNEQYF. Here the CDR3 DNA reads TGCAGCGCCCCGATGGGGGGAGGCAACGAGCAGTACTTC.

This chain connects TRBV28 to TRBJ2-3; 12 bases map to TRBD2. CDR3 length: 15 amino acids. The germline V gene has CDR1 MDHEN and CDR2 SYDVKM. J was trimmed by 3 bases and V by 3 bases; bases with no gene match: 1. The CDR3 DNA reads as TGTGCCAGCAGTTTTCTAGCGGGAGGGACAGATACGCAGTATTTT. It translates to CASSFLAGGTDTQYF.

About this clone: The same CDR3 arises from other DNA sequences in this sample as well. V usage is TRBV29-1 and J usage is TRBJ1-2; 12 bases are a match to TRBD1. The CDR3 runs 14 residues. Germline-derived CDR1 and CDR2 are SQVTM and ANQGSEA. The V gene end was trimmed by 4 bases and the J gene end by 3 bases; junction bases not matched to a gene: 3. Here the CDR3 DNA reads TGCAGCGTTGCCGGGACAGGGGGCGACTATGGCTACACCTTC. The encoded protein is CSVAGTGGDYGYTF.

The chain links TRBV2 to TRBJ1-6; 7 positions match TRBD1. Germline V gene lookup returns CDR1 SNHLY and CDR2 FYNNEI. The CDR3 covers 14 residues. Unmatched junction bases numbered 6, after V lost 6 bases and J lost 7 bases. The DNA of the CDR3 is TGTGCCAGCAGGGATGGGACAGTCAATTCACCCCTCCACTTT. Amino acids: CASRDGTVNSPLHF.

This rearrangement joins TRBV4-3 to TRBJ1-1; D may be TRBD1 (6 bases). The germline CDR1 and CDR2 sequences are LGHNA and YSLEER. CDR3 length: 13 residues. Trimming removed 7 bases from V and 4 bases from J, with 13 bases in between. CDR3 loop: CASNWGQGTEAFF. CDR3 in DNA: TGCGCCAGCAACTGGGGGCAGGGCACTGAAGCTTTCTTT.

The chain combines TRBV5-6 with TRBJ2-7, with 8 bases that match TRBD1. J lost 6 bases, V lost 5 bases, and 10 bases had no gene match. CDR1 is SGHDT, CDR2 YYEEEE, per germline. This CDR3 has 14 amino acids. The CDR3 DNA reads as TGTGCCAGCAGGCAGACAGGGGAAGGCCGCGAGCAGTACTTC. Protein: CASRQTGEGREQYF.

In its sample, this clone was seen once. The rearrangement joins TRBV5-4 to TRBJ2-6; 7 nucleotides match TRBD2. CDR3 length: 19 amino acids. J lost 1 base, V lost 3 bases, and 13 bases had no gene match. The germline V gene has CDR1 SGHNT and CDR2 YYREEE (reference sequence). The CDR3 region has the DNA TGTGCCAGCAGCTCCCCGGGGGGAAGGGGCTTATCTGGGGCCAACGTCCTGACTTTC. Amino acids: CASSSPGGRGLSGANVLTF.

This clone showed up just once. The chain carries TRBV9 and TRBJ2-1; weak D call: TRBD2 (6 bases). CDR1 is SGDLS, CDR2 YYNGEE, per germline. Trimming cost V 3 bases and J 2 bases, with 21 bases left between them. The CDR3 contains 18 residues. This CDR3 is CASSDTQEEGGTYNEQFF. CDR3 DNA: TGTGCCAGCAGCGACACCCAAGAGGAGGGCGGGACCTACAATGAGCAGTTCTTC.

This chain links TRBV28 with TRBJ2-3, with D possibly TRBD1 on 6 matching bases. This CDR3 is 15 amino acids long. Trimming pared 5 bases from V and 4 bases from J, leaving 16 bases between. Germline V gene sequence: CDR1 MDHEN, CDR2 SYDVKM. DNA for the CDR3: TGTGCCAGCAGTACTCTCCCCCCAGGGGCAGATACGCAGTATTTT. The encoded protein is CASSTLPPGADTQYF.

The rearrangement uses TRBV4-3 and TRBJ1-3, with TRBD1 as a possible D gene (6 bases). V shed 2 bases and J shed 0 bases, with 14 bases lying between them. This CDR3 has 17 residues. From germline, CDR1 is LGHNA and CDR2 YSLEER. The CDR3 reads CASSQPRGANSGNTIYF. DNA of the CDR3: TGCGCCAGCAGCCAACCCAGGGGTGCCAACTCTGGAAACACCATATATTTT.

J is TRBJ1-2 and V is TRBV4-3, with D perhaps TRBD1 (5 bases). The CDR3 is made up of 12 amino acids. Trimming stripped 1 base from V and 6 bases from J, with 6 bases between. Germline V gene data show CDR1 as LGHNA and CDR2 as YSLEER. CDR3 sequence reads: CASSQAGNGYTF. The CDR3 DNA follows: TGCGCCAGCAGCCAAGCAGGGAATGGCTACACCTTC.

The chain combines TRBV10-2 with TRBJ1-1; 9 bases fit TRBD1. CDR1 and CDR2 from the germline V gene are WSHSY and SAAADI. The V segment lost 7 bases and the J segment 0 bases; nucleotides outside the gene matches: 9. The CDR3 sequence is 16 residues long. The CDR3 sequence: CASTGGQGLLNTEAFF. CDR3 sequence (DNA): TGCGCCAGCACAGGAGGACAGGGGCTATTGAACACTGAAGCTTTCTTT.

The CDR3 sequence: CAWTPQTEAFF. CDR3 DNA: TGTGCCTGGACCCCCCAAACTGAAGCTTTCTTT. This chain links TRBV30 with TRBJ1-1; D ambiguous. Germline-derived CDR1 and CDR2 are GTSNPN and SVGIG (reference sequence). There are 11 residues in the CDR3. Between the trimmed V and J ends, which lost 4 bases and 5 bases, there was a span of 8 bases.

Only one count was recorded for this clone. J is TRBJ2-7 and V is TRBV19, with 7 nucleotides matching TRBD1. The ends lost 5 bases at V and 2 bases at J; junction bases unmatched: 9. This CDR3 has 15 residues. CDR1 is LNHDA, CDR2 SQIVND, per germline (reference sequence). This chain's CDR3 is CASSDRTGQTYEQYF. The CDR3 DNA reads as TGTGCCAGTAGTGACAGGACAGGCCAAACCTACGAGCAGTACTTC.

The genes are TRBV5-1 and TRBJ2-6; the D gene is possibly TRBD2 (5 bases). The CDR3 totals 15 residues. CDR1 is SGHRS, CDR2 YFSETQ, per germline. Trimming took off 2 bases at V and 1 base at J, with 7 bases between the two ends. CDR3 coding DNA: TGCGCCAGCAGCTTCGGGGTTTCTGGGGCCAACGTCCTGACTTTC. This gives the protein CASSFGVSGANVLTF.

The sample holds one count of this clone. The chain joins TRBV7-9 to TRBJ2-2; 10 positions match TRBD2. V dropped 6 bases and J dropped 4; count of bases not matched to a gene: 5. Germline lookup yields CDR1 SEHNR and CDR2 FQNEAQ (reference sequence). The CDR3 runs to 15 residues. CDR3 region: CASSSSGRSTGELFF. CDR3 DNA sequence: TGTGCCAGCAGTTCTAGCGGGAGATCCACCGGGGAGCTGTTTTTT.

The chain combines TRBV27 with TRBJ2-1; no definite D call. The ends were cut back, 4 bases at V and 0 bases at J, with 16 bases in the middle. The germline CDR1 and CDR2 sequences are MNHEY and SMNVEV (reference sequence). This CDR3 is 17 amino acids long. CDR3 DNA sequence: TGTGCCAGCAGTTCCCACCCACTATCGAGCTCCTACAATGAGCAGTTCTTC. It yields the protein CASSSHPLSSSYNEQFF.